This T cell receptor beta chain came from a study of blood T cell repertoires in COVID-19. Study-level background: Sites in the United States, Italy and Spain provided acute and convalescent COVID-19 samples.

The CDR3 length is 14 residues. V lost 4 bases and J 3 bases, leaving 13 bases between the germline ends. Germline V gene data show CDR1 as SGDLS and CDR2 as YYNGEE. Original processing notes: How many nucleated cells were present was estimated from reference gene primer amplification. Only in-frame clones appear in the TCRdb table, and some are missing; sequencing was by immunoSEQ multiplex PCR. That table is the source of V, J and clone size, and D and trimming were worked out from the DNA. The table shows 93,000 or so clones, with roughly 90% occurring only once. The chain joins TRBV9 to TRBJ1-1; D is perhaps TRBD1 (6 bases). Sequencing input: peripheral blood. This clonotype was obtained from a human donor in a cohort sampled during active COVID-19. The CDR3, as DNA: TGTGCCAGCAGCTTCGGACAGCTGGACACTGAAGCTTTCTTT. It translates to CASSFGQLDTEAFF.